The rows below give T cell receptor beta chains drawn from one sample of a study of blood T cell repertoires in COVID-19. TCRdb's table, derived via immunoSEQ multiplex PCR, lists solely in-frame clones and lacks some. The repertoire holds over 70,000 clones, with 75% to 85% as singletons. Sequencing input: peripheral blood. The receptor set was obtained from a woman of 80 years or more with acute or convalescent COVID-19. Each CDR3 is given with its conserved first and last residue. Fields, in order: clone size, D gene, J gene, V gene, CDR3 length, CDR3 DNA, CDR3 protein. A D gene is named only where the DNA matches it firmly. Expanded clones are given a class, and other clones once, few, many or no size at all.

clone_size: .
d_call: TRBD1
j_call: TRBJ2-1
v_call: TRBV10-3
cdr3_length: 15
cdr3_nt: TGTGCCATCAGCAAACAGGGGTCAATAATGGGTGAGCAGTTCTTC
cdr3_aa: CAISKQGSIMGEQFF

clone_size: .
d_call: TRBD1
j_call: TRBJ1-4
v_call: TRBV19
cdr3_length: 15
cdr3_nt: TGTGCCAGTAGCATGGGGACAGGGGAAAATGAAAAACTGTTTTTT
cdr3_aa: CASSMGTGENEKLFF

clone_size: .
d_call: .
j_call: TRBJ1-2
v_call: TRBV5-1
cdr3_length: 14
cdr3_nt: TGCGCCAGCAGCTTGGAAGGGGGTAACTATGGCTACACCTTC
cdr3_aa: CASSLEGGNYGYTF

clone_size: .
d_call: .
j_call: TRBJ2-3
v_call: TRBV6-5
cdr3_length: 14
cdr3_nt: TGTGCCAGCAGATCGAACAGGCGCACAGATACGCAGTATTTT
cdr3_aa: CASRSNRRTDTQYF

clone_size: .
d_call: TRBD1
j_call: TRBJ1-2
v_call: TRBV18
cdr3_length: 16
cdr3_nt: TGTGCCAGCTCACCACCGATCGGACAGGGAACAAATGGCTACACCTTC
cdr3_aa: CASSPPIGQGTNGYTF

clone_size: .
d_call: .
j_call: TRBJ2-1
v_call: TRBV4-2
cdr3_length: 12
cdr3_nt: TGTGCCAGCAGCCAAACAGGGTATGAGCAGTTCTTC
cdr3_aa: CASSQTGYEQFF

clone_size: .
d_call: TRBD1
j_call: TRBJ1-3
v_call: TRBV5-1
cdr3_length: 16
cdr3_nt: TGCGCCAGCAGCTTGGCCCTGACAGGGATGGGAAACACCATATATTTT
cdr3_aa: CASSLALTGMGNTIYF

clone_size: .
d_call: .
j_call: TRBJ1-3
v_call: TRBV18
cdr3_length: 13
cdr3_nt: TGTGCCAGCTCAAGCAATCCAGGTTCCACCATATATTTT
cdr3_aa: CASSSNPGSTIYF

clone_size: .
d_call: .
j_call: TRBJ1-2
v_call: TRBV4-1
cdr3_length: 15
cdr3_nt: TGCGCCAGCAGCCAAGTGGGCAGGGGAGTCTATGGCTACACCTTC
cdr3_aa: CASSQVGRGVYGYTF

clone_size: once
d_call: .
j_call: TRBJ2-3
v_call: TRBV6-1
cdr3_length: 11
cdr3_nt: TGTGCCAGCAGTGAACTGGATACGCAGTATTTT
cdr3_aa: CASSELDTQYF

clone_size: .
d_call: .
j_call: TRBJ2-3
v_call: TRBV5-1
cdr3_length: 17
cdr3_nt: TGCGCCAGCAGCCTCATACTCGGGGGGCGGGGCACAGATACGCAGTATTTT
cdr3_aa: CASSLILGGRGTDTQYF

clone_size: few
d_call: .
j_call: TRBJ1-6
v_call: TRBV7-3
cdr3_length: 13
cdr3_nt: TGTGCCAGCAGCACAACGGGGGATTCACCCCTCCACTTT
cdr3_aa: CASSTTGDSPLHF

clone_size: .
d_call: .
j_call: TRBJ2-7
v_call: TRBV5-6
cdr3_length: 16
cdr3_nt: TGTGCCAGCAGCGGACTTTTTAGCGGAGCGGCCTACGAGCAGTACTTC
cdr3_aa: CASSGLFSGAAYEQYF

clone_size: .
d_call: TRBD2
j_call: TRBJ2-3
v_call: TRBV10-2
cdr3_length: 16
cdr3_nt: TGCGCCAGCAGTCCCACTAGCGGGGGACGTACAGATACGCAGTATTTT
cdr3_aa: CASSPTSGGRTDTQYF

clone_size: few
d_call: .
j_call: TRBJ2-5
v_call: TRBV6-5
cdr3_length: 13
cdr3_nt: TGTGCCAGCAGTTATCTAGGGGGAGAGACCCAGTACTTC
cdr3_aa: CASSYLGGETQYF

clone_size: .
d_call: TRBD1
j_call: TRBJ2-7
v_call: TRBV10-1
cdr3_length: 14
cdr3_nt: TGCGCCAGCAGTGAAGGGACAGGGTCCTACGAGCAGTACTTC
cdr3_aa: CASSEGTGSYEQYF

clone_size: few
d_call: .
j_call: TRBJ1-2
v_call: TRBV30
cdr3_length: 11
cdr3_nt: TGTGCCTGCCGCAGGGCCTATGGCTACACCTTC
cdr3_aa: CACRRAYGYTF

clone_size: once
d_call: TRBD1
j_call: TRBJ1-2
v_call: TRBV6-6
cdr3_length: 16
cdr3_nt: TGTGCCAGCAGTTACATACCAGGACAGGGGGTTTATGGCTACACCTTC
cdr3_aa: CASSYIPGQGVYGYTF

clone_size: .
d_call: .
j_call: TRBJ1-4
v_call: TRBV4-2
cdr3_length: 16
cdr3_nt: TGTGCCAGCAGCCTAGAAGACGGGAGTGGGAATGAAAAACTGTTTTTT
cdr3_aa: CASSLEDGSGNEKLFF

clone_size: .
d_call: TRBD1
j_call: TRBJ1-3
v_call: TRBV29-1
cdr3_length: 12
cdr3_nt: TGCAGCGGGACCACAGGGGGCACCACCATATATTTT
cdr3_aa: CSGTTGGTTIYF

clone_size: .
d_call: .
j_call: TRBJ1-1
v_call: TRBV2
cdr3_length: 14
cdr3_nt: TGTGCCAGCAAAGGTTGGGCTATGAACACTGAAGCTTTCTTT
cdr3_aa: CASKGWAMNTEAFF

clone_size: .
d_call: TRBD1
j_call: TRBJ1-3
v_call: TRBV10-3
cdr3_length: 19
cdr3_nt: TGTGCCATCAAGGGGTACGGCGGGACAGGGGGCTCTAGTCTTGACACCATATATTTT
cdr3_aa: CAIKGYGGTGGSSLDTIYF

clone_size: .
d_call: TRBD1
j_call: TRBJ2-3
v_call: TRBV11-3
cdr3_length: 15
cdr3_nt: TGTGCCAGCAGCCGCGGACAGGGTATAGGAGATACGCAGTATTTT
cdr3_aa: CASSRGQGIGDTQYF

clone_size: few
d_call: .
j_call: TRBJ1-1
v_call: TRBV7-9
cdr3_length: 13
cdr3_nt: TGTGCCAGCGCGGAGTTTATGAACACTGAAGCTTTCTTT
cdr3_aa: CASAEFMNTEAFF

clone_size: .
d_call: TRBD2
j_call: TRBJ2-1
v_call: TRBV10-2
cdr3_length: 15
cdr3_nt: TGCGCCACCCTCCTAGCGGGGGGGACCTACAATGAGCAGTTCTTC
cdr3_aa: CATLLAGGTYNEQFF

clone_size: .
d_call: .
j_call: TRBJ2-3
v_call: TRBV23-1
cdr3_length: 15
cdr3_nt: TGCGCCAGCAGTCAACAGCGGGCAAGCACAGATACGCAGTATTTT
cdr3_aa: CASSQQRASTDTQYF

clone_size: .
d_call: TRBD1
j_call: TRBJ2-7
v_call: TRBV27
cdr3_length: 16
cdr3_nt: TGTGCCAGCAGCCCTGGACAGGGAGGCGCCTCCTACGAGCAGTACTTC
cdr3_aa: CASSPGQGGASYEQYF

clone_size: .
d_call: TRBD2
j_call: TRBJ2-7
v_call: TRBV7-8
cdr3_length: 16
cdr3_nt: TGTGCCAGCAGCTCTAGCGGGAGGGCCTACTCCTACGAGCAGTACTTC
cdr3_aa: CASSSSGRAYSYEQYF

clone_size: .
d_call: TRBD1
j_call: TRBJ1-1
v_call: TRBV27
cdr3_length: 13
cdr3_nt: TGTGCCAGCAGTCCTATCTGGACAGGGCAGGCTTTCTTT
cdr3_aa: CASSPIWTGQAFF

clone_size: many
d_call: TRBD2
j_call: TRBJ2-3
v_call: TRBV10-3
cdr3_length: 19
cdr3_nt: TGTGCCATCAGTGAGCCGGGGACTAGCGGGGCCTCTAGCACAGATACGCAGTATTTT
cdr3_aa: CAISEPGTSGASSTDTQYF

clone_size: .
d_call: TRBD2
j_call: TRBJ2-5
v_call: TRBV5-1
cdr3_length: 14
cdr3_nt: TGCGCCAGCAGCTTATTGGCGGGAGAGGAGACCCAGTACTTC
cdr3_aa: CASSLLAGEETQYF

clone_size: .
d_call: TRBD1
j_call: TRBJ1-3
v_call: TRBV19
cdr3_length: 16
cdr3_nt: TGTGCCAGTAGTATTCCCAGGGACAGCTCTGGAAACACCATATATTTT
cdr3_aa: CASSIPRDSSGNTIYF

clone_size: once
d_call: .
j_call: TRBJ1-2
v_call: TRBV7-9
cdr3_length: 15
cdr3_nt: TGTGCCAGCAGCTTAGTGGACAGCGCTAACTATGGCTACACCTTC
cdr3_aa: CASSLVDSANYGYTF

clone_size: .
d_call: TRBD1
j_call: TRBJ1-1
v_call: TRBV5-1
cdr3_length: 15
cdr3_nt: TGCGCCAGCAGCTTCCGACAGGGGGGGGTGGATGGAGCTTTCTTT
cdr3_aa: CASSFRQGGVDGAFF

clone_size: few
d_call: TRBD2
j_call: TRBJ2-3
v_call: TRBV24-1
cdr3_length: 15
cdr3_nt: TGTGCCACCAGTGATTCCAGGCGGGGGGCGGATACGCAGTATTTT
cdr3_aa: CATSDSRRGADTQYF

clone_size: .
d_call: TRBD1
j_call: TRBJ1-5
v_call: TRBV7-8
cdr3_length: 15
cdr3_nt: TGTGCCAGCAGCCAGACCAGGGGGAGCAATCAGCCCCAGCATTTT
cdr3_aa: CASSQTRGSNQPQHF

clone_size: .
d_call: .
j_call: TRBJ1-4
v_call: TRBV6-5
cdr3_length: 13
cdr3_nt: TGTGCCAGCAGCCCCCCGGACTGGGAAAAACTGTTTTTT
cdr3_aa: CASSPPDWEKLFF

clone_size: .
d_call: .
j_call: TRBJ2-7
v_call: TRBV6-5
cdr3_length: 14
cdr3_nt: TGTGCCAGCAGTTACTCGAAACAGAACTACGAGCAGTACTTC
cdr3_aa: CASSYSKQNYEQYF

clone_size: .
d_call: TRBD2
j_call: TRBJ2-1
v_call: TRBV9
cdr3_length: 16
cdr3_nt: TGTGCCAGCAGCTCGAGGGGTAGCGGGCGAAACAATGAGCAGTTCTTC
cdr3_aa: CASSSRGSGRNNEQFF

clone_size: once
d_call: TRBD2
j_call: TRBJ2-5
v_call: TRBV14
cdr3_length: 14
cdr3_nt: TGTGCCAGCAGCCCCGCTAGGGAGGGGGAGACCCAGTACTTC
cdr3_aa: CASSPAREGETQYF

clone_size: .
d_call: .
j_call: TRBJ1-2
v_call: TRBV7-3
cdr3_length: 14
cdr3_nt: TGTGCCAGCAGCTTGGGGGGAGCCGCCAGGGAAAGGACCTTC
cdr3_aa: CASSLGGAARERTF

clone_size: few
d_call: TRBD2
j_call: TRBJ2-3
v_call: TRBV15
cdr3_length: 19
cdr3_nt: TGTGCCACCAGCAGAGATAAACTAGCGGGGGCCTCCCCGGTTGGTACGCAGTATTTT
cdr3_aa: CATSRDKLAGASPVGTQYF

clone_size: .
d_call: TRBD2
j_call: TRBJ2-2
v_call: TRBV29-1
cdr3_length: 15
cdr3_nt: TGCAGCGCAACCGGAACTAGCGGGAACACCGGGGAGCTGTTTTTT
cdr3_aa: CSATGTSGNTGELFF

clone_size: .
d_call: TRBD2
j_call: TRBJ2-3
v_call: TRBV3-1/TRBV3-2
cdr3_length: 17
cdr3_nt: TGTGCCAGCAGCCAAGCTAGCGGGAGGGCCGACACAGATACGCAGTATTTT
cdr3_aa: CASSQASGRADTDTQYF

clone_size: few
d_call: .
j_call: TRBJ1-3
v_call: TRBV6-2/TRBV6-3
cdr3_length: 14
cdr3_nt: TGTGCCAGCAGTTATTCAGGATTCGGAAACACCATATATTTT
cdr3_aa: CASSYSGFGNTIYF

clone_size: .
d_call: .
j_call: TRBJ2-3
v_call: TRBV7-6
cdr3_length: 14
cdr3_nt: TGTGCCAGCAGATCCCGTCCAGGGGCAGATACGCAGTATTTT
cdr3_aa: CASRSRPGADTQYF

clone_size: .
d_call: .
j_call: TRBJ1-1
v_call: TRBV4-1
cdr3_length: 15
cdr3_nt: TGCGCCAGCAGCCAAGGGGTGGGGGGAAACACTGAAGCTTTCTTT
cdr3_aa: CASSQGVGGNTEAFF

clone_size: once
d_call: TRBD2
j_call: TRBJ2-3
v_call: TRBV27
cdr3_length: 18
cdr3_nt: TGTGCCAGCAGTTTATCGAGGGCGCGGGGGGGAGGCACAGATACGCAGTATTTT
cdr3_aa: CASSLSRARGGGTDTQYF

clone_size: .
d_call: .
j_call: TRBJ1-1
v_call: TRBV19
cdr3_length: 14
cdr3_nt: TGTGCCAGCGCCTACTCGGGGGGGGACACTGAAGCTTTCTTT
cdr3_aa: CASAYSGGDTEAFF

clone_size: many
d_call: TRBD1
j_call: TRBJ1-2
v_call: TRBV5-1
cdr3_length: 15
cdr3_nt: TGCGCCAGCAGCAATAACCCACAGGGGGTCTATGGCTACACCTTC
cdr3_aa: CASSNNPQGVYGYTF

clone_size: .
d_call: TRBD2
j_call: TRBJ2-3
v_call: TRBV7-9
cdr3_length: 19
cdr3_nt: TGTGCCAGCAGCGTCGGACTAGCGGGAGCCCGATTCGGGGGAGATACGCAGTATTTT
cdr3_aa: CASSVGLAGARFGGDTQYF

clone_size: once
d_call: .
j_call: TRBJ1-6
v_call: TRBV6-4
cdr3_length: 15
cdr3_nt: TGTGCCAGCAGTGACGAGGGGAGGAATAATTCACCCCTCCACTTT
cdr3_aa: CASSDEGRNNSPLHF

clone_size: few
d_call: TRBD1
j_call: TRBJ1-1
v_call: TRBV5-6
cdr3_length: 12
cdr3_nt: TGTGCCAGCAGCCACAGGGGCCTTGAAGCTTTCTTT
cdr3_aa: CASSHRGLEAFF

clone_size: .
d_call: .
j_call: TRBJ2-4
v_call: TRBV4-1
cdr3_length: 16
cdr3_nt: TGCGCCAGCAGCCAAGAGGGGAGGGGGTACAAAAACATTCAGTACTTC
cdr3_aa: CASSQEGRGYKNIQYF

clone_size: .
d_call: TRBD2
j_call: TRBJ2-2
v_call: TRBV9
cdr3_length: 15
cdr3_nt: TGTGCCAGCAGCGTAGCACTAGCGGTAACCGGGGAGCTGTTTTTT
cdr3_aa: CASSVALAVTGELFF

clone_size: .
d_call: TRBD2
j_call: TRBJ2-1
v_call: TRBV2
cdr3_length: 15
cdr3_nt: TGTGCCAGGACCGGGACTAGCGGGTCCTACAATGAGCAGTTCTTC
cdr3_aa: CARTGTSGSYNEQFF

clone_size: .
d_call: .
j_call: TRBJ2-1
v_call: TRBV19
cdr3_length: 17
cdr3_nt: TGTGCCAGTAGTATAGAATCCCGGGACTGGCGGTACAATGAGCAGTTCTTC
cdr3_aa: CASSIESRDWRYNEQFF

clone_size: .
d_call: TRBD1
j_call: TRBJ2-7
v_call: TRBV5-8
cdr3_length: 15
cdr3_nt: TGTGCCAGCAGCTTGTGGGGGACAGGGGGCAACGAGCAGTACTTC
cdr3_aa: CASSLWGTGGNEQYF

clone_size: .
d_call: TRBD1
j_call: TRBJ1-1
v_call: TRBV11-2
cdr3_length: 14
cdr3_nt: TGTGCCAGCAGCTTACACAGGGGACACACTGAAGCTTTCTTT
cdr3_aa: CASSLHRGHTEAFF

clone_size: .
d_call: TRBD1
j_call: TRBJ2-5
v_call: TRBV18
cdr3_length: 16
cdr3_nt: TGTGCCAGCTCACCAAAGATCCCCGGGACAGGGACGGCCCAGTACTTC
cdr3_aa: CASSPKIPGTGTAQYF